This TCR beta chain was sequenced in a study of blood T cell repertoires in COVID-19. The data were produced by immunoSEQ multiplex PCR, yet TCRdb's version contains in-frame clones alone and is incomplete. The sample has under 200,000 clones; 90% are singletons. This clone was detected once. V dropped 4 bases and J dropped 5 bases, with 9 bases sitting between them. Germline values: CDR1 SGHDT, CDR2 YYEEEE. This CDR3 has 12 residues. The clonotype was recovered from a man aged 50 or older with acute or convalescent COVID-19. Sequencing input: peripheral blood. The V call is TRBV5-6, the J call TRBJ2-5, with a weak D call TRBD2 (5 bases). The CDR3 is CASSPRVETQYF. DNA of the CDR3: TGTGCCAGCAGCCCGAGGGTGGAGACCCAGTACTTC. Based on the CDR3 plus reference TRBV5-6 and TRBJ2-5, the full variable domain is DAGVTQSPTHLIKTRGQQVTLRCSPKSGHDTVSWYQQALGQGPQFIFQYYEEEERQRGNFPDRFSGHQFPNYSSELNVNALLLGDSALYLCASSPRVETQYFGPGTRLLVL.